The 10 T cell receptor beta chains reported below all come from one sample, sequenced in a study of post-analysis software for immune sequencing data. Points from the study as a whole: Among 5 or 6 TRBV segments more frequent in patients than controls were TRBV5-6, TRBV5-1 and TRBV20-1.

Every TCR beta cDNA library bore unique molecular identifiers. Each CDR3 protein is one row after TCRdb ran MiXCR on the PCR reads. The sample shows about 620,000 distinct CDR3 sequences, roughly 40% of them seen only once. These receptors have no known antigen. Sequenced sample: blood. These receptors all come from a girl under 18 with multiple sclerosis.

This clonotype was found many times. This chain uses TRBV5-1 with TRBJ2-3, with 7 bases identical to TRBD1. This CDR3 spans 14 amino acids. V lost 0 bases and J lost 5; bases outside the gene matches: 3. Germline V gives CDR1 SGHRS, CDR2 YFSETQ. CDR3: CASSLEGGRDTQYF. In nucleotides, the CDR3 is TGCGCCAGCAGCTTGGAAGGGGGCAGAGATACGCAGTATTTT.

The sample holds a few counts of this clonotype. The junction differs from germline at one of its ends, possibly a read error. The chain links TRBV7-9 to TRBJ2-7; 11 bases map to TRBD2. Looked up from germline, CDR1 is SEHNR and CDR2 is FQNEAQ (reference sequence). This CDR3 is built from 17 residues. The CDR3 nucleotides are TGTACCAGCAGCGCCCGAATCACTAGCGGGGGATCTGAGGAGCAGTACTTC. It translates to CTSSARITSGGSEEQYF.

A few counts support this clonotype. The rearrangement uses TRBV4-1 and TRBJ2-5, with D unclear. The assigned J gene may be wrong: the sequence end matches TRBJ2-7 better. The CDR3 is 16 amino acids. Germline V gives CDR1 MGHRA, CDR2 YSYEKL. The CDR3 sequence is CASSQVSTVLGYEQYF. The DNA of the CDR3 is TGCGCCAGCAGCCAAGTATCAACAGTCCTAGGCTACGAGCAGTACTTC.

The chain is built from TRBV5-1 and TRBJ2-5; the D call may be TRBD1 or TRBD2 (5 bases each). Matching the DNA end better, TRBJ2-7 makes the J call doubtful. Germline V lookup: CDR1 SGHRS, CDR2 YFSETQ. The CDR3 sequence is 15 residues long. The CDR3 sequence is CASSLIGTGTDEQYF. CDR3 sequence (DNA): TGCGCCAGCAGCTTAATTGGGACGGGGACGGACGAGCAGTACTTC.

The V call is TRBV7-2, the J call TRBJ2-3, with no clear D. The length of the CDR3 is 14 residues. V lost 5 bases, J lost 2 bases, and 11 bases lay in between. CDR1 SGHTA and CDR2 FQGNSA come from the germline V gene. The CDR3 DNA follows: TGTGCCAGCAGCCAAAGGAAGGTCACAGATACGCAGTATTTT. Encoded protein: CASSQRKVTDTQYF.

CDR3 sequence (DNA): TGTGCCAGCAGGCATGACAGGGCGAACACCGGGGAGCTGTTTTTT. Residues: CASRHDRANTGELFF. The genes are TRBV6-2 or TRBV6-3 and TRBJ2-2; TRBD1 matches 7 bases. Germline CDR1 reads MNHEY; CDR2 reads SVGEGT. This CDR3 contains 15 residues. The V and J ends lost 6 bases and 0 bases, in that order; junction bases with no gene match: 4.

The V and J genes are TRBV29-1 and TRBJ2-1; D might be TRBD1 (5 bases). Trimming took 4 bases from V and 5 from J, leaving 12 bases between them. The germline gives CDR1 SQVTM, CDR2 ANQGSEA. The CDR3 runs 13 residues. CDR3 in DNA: TGCAGCGTTGCCGGACACGCGAACAATGAGCAGTTCTTC. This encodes CSVAGHANNEQFF.

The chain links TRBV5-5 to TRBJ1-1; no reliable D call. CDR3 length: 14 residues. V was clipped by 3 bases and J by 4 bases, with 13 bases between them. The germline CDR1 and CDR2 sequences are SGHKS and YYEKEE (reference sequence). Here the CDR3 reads CASSWAFKSTEAFF. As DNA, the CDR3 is TGTGCCAGCAGCTGGGCATTCAAGAGCACTGAAGCTTTCTTT.

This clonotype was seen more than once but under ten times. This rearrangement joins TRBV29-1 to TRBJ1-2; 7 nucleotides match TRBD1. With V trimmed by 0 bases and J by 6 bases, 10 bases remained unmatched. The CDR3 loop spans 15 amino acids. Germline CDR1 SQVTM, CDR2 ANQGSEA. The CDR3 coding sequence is TGCAGCGTTGAAGACCTGACGGCAGGGGGAAATGGCTACACCTTC. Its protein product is CSVEDLTAGGNGYTF.

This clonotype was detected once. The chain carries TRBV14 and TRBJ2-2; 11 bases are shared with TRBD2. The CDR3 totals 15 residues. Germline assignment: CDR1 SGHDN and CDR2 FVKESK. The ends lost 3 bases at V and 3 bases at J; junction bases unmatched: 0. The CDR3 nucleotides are TGTGCCAGCAGCCAGGGACTAGCGGACACCGGGGAGCTGTTTTTT. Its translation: CASSQGLADTGELFF.